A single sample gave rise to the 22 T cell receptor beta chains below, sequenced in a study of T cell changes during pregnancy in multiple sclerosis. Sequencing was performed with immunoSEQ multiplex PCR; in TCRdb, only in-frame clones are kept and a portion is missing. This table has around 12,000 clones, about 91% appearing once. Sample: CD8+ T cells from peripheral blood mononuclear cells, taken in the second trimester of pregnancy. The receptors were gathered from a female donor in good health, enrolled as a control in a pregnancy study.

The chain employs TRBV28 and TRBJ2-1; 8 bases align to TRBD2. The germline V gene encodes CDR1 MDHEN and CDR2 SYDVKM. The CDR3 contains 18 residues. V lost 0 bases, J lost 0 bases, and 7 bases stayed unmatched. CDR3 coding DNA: TGTGCCAGCAGTTTATGGGCGGGAGGCCTAGCCTCCTACAATGAGCAGTTCTTC. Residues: CASSLWAGGLASYNEQFF.

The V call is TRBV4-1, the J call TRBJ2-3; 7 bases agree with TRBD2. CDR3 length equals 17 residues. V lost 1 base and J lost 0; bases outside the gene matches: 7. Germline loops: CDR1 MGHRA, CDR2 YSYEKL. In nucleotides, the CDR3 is TGCGCCAGCAGCCAAGTCCCTAGCGGATATAGCACAGATACGCAGTATTTT. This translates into CASSQVPSGYSTDTQYF.

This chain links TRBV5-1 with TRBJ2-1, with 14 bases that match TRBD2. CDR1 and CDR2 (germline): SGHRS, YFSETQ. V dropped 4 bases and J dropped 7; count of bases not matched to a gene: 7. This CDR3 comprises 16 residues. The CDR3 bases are TGCGCCAGCAGCGGGGGACTAGCGGGAGTTTCGAATGAGCAGTTCTTC. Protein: CASSGGLAGVSNEQFF.

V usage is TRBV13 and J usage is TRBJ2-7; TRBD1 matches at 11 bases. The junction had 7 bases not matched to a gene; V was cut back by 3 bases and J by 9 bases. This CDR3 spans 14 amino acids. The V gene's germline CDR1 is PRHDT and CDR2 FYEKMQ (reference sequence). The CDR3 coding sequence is TGTGCCAGCAGCTTCTCGGGACAGGGGGAGATGCAGTACTTC. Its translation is CASSFSGQGEMQYF.

The CDR3 loop is CASRGPYSYEQFF. Written as DNA, the CDR3 is TGTGCCAGCAGGGGGCCGTATAGTTATGAGCAGTTCTTC. The V and J genes are TRBV2 and TRBJ2-1; D is perhaps TRBD1 (5 bases). Between the trimmed V and J ends, which lost 6 bases and 8 bases, there was a span of 14 bases. The CDR3 totals 13 residues. In germline, CDR1 is SNHLY, CDR2 FYNNEI.

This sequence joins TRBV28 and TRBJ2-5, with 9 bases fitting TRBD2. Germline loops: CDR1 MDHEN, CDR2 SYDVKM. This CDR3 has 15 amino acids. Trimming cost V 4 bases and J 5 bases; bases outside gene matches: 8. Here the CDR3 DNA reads TGTGCCAGCAGTTCCTCGACTAGCGGAGTGGAGACCCAGTACTTC. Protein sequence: CASSSSTSGVETQYF.

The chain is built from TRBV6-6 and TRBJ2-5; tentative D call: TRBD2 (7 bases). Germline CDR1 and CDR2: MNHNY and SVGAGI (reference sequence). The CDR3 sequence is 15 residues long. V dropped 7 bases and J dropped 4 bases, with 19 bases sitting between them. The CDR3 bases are TGTGCCAGCACCGACGGAAAGGGGGGGGGAGAGACCCAGTACTTC. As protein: CASTDGKGGGETQYF.

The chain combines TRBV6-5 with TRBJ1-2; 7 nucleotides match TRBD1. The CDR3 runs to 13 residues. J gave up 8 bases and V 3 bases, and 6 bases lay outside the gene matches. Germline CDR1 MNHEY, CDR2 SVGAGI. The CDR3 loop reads CASSYGTDNGYTF. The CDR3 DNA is TGTGCCAGCAGTTATGGGACAGACAACGGCTACACCTTC.

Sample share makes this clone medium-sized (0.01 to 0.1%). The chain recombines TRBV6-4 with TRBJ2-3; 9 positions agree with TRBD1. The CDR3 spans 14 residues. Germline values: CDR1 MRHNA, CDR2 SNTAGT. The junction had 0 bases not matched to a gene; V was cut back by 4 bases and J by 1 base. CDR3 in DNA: TGTGCCAGCAGTGGGACAGGGGGCACAGATACGCAGTATTTT. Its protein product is CASSGTGGTDTQYF.

The CDR3 DNA reads TGTGCCAGTAGTATCGTAGCGGGAGGGCCCAATGAGCAGTTCTTC. Protein: CASSIVAGGPNEQFF. This chain connects TRBV19 to TRBJ2-1, with 11 nucleotides matching TRBD2. Germline CDR1 reads LNHDA; CDR2 reads SQIVND (reference sequence). This CDR3 has 15 amino acids. V lost 3 bases to trimming and J lost 6 bases; unmatched junction nucleotides: 4.

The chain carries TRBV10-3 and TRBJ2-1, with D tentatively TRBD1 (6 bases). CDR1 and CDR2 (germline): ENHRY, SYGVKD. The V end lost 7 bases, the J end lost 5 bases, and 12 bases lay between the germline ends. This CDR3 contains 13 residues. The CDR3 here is CAIMTGLNNEQFF. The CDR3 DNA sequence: TGTGCCATCATGACAGGCTTAAACAATGAGCAGTTCTTC.

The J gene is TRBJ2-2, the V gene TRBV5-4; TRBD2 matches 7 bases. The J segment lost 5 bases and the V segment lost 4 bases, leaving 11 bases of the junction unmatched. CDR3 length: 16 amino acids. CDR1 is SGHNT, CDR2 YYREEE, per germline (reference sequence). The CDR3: CASSPWSGDPTGELFF. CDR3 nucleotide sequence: TGTGCCAGCAGCCCTTGGAGCGGGGATCCAACCGGGGAGCTGTTTTTT.

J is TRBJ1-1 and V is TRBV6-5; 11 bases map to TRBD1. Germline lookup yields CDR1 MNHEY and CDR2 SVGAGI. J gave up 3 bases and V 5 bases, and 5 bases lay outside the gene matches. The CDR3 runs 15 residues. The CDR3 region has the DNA TGTGCCAGCAGTCCGGACAGGGGGCGGGACACTGAAGCTTTCTTT. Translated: CASSPDRGRDTEAFF.

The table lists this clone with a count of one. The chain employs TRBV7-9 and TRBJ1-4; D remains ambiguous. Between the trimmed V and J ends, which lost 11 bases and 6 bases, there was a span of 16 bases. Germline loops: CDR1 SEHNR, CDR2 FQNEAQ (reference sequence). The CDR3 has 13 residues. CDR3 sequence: CAAFGQLDEKLFF. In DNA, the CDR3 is TGTGCCGCATTTGGGCAACTGGATGAAAAACTGTTTTTT.

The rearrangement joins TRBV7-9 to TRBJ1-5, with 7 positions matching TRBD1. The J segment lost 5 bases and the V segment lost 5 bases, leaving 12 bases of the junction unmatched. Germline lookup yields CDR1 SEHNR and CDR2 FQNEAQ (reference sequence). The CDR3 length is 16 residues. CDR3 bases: TGTGCCAGCAGCCACGGGGGACAAGACAGGGATCAGCCCCAGCATTTT. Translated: CASSHGGQDRDQPQHF.

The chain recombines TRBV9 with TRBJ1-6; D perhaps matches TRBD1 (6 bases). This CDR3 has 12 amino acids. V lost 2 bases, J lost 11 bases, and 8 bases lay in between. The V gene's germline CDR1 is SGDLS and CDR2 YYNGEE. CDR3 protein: CASSVSGAPLHF. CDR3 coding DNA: TGTGCCAGCAGCGTCTCAGGGGCACCCCTCCACTTT.

CDR3 bases: TGCGCCAGCAGCCCCCGGGGGATTAACACTGAAGCTTTCTTT. Translating gives CASSPRGINTEAFF. The gene calls are TRBV5-1 and TRBJ1-1, with D possibly matching TRBD1 (5 bases). V lost 4 bases to trimming and J lost 2 bases, with 12 bases between them. In germline, CDR1 is SGHRS, CDR2 YFSETQ. The CDR3 spans 14 residues.

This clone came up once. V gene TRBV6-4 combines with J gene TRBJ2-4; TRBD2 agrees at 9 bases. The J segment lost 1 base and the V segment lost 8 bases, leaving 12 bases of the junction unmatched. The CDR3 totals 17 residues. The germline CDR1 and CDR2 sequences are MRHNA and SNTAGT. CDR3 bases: TGTGCCAGCGGCGGTCTGCAGCGGGAGGAGGCCAAAAACATTCAGTACTTC. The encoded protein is CASGGLQREEAKNIQYF.

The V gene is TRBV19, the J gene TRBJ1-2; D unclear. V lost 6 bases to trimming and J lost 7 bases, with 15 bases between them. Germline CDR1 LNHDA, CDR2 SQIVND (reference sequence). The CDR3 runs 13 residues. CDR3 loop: CASRIRGTSGYTF. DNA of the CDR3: TGTGCCAGTAGGATACGGGGAACGAGTGGCTACACCTTC.

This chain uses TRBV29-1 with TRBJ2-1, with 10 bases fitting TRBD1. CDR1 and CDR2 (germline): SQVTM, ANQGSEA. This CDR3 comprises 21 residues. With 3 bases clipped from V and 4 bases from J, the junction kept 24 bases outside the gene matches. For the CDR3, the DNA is TGCAGCGTTGAGAGCCTCCGGGACAGGGGCAGGGAAGGGGGCCCGTACAATGAGCAGTTCTTC. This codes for CSVESLRDRGREGGPYNEQFF.

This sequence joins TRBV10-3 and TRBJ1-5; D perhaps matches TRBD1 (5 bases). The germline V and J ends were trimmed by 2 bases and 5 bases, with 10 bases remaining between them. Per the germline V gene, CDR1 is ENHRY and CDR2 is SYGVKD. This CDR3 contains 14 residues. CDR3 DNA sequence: TGTGCCATCAGTGAGGACCAGGGTTATCAGCCCCAGCATTTT. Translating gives CAISEDQGYQPQHF.

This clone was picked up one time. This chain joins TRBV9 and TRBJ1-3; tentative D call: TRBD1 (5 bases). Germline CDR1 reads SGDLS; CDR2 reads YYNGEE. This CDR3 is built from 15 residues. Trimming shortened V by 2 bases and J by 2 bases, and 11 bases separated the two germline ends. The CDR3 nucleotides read TGTGCCAGCAGCGTCGGGGGGAGGGCTGGAAACACCATATATTTT. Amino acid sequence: CASSVGGRAGNTIYF.